Described below is a single TCR beta chain sequence and its context. Sequencing was performed with immunoSEQ multiplex PCR; in TCRdb, only in-frame clones are kept and a portion is missing. This sample has approximately 79,000 clones; around 90% occur once, and the top ten carry about 2.5%. This entry is derived from a study of OX40 agonist ivuxolimab in advanced cancers. The V end lost 0 bases, the J end lost 4 bases, and 15 bases lay between the germline ends. Germline loops: CDR1 MGHRA, CDR2 YSYEKL. The length of the CDR3 is 16 residues. This chain uses TRBV4-1 with TRBJ2-5; TRBD1 or TRBD2 may be the D gene (5 bases each). The receptor was derived from an adult with an advanced solid tumor such as melanoma, head and neck, liver or kidney cancer. The sequencing used CD4+ or CD8+ T cells sorted from blood, collected in a trial of the OX40 agonist ivuxolimab. The CDR3 DNA is TGCGCCAGCAGCCAAGATATCCCGGGGACCGTAGAGACCCAGTACTTC. Its translation: CASSQDIPGTVETQYF.